The T cell receptor beta chain under discussion was sequenced for a study of blood T cell repertoires in COVID-19. Study information: T cells, B-cell-depleted T cells, or PBMCs supplied cDNA or gDNA.

Looked up from germline, CDR1 is SGHVS and CDR2 is FNYEAQ. V was cut by 5 bases and J by 2 bases, with 9 bases left in between. There are 13 residues in the CDR3. Source study methods: Cell counts per sample came from amplifying reference gene primers. Sequencing was performed with immunoSEQ multiplex PCR; in TCRdb, only in-frame clones are kept and a portion is missing. D and trimming come from the DNA, and the V and J calls and clone size come from that table. In the table there are about 260,000 clones, 70% to 85% of which are singletons. Sequenced material: peripheral blood. The origin of this receptor is an elderly woman with acute or convalescent COVID-19. The chain carries TRBV7-6 and TRBJ1-1, with D uncertain. The CDR3, as DNA: TGTGCCAGCAGCCACCTGACTAACACTGAAGCTTTCTTT. It codes for CASSHLTNTEAFF.